The rows below give T cell receptor beta chains drawn from one sample of a study of blood T cell repertoires in COVID-19. TCRdb's table, derived via immunoSEQ multiplex PCR, lists solely in-frame clones and lacks some. There are 150,000 or so clones in the sample; under 90% occur only once, and around 12% lies in the top ten. Sequencing input: PBMCs or T cells enriched from blood (not recorded which). Receptors were obtained from a man aged 45-65 years who had recovered from COVID-19. Each CDR3 is given with its conserved first and last residue. D genes are given only for firm matches. Clone size is shown for a subset of rows, as once, few, many or a class of expanded clone.

clone size: NA; D gene: NA; V gene: TRBV11-2; J gene: TRBJ1-6; CDR3 DNA: TGTGCCAGCAGCGGAGAGGCAGGGGTATCACCCCTCCACTTT; CDR3 protein: CASSGEAGVSPLHF
clone size: NA; D gene: TRBD1; V gene: TRBV9; J gene: TRBJ1-2; CDR3 DNA: TGTGCCAGCAGCGTACGGACAGGGGCCTATGGCTACACCTTC; CDR3 protein: CASSVRTGAYGYTF
clone size: NA; D gene: NA; V gene: TRBV3-1/TRBV3-2; J gene: TRBJ1-1; CDR3 DNA: TGTGCCAGCAGCCCGGCGACAGGTCGGGAAGGAGCTTTCTTT; CDR3 protein: CASSPATGREGAFF
clone size: NA; D gene: NA; V gene: TRBV20-1; J gene: TRBJ1-2; CDR3 DNA: TGCAGTGCTAGTCCGCTAGAAGTGGGCTACACCTTC; CDR3 protein: CSASPLEVGYTF
clone size: NA; D gene: NA; V gene: TRBV24-1; J gene: TRBJ1-2; CDR3 DNA: TGTGCCACCAGTGATGTGACAGAAACGGGCTACACCTTC; CDR3 protein: CATSDVTETGYTF
clone size: many; D gene: NA; V gene: TRBV1; J gene: TRBJ2-5; CDR3 DNA: TGCACCAGCAGCCTGTCGCCCGGGACTAGCGGGGCTGAAGAGACCCAGTACTTC; CDR3 protein: CTSSLSPGTSGAEETQYF
clone size: NA; D gene: TRBD1; V gene: TRBV5-1; J gene: TRBJ1-6; CDR3 DNA: TGCGCCAGCAGCCTCGGGACAGGGGAGCAGTCACCCCTCCACTTT; CDR3 protein: CASSLGTGEQSPLHF
clone size: NA; D gene: NA; V gene: TRBV18; J gene: TRBJ1-2; CDR3 DNA: TGTGCCAGCTCACCCTCGGACAGCCGTGGCTACACCTTC; CDR3 protein: CASSPSDSRGYTF
clone size: NA; D gene: NA; V gene: TRBV7-2; J gene: TRBJ2-3; CDR3 DNA: TGTGCCAGCAGCTCCTGGACTGTGGATACGCAGTATTTT; CDR3 protein: CASSSWTVDTQYF
clone size: few; D gene: NA; V gene: TRBV5-4; J gene: TRBJ1-1; CDR3 DNA: TGTGCCAGCAGTTTTCGGGACACTGAAGCTTTCTTT; CDR3 protein: CASSFRDTEAFF
clone size: NA; D gene: TRBD1; V gene: TRBV11-2; J gene: TRBJ2-7; CDR3 DNA: TGTGCCAGCAGCCCCCGACAGGGCTCCTACGAGCAGTACTTC; CDR3 protein: CASSPRQGSYEQYF
clone size: NA; D gene: TRBD1; V gene: TRBV11-2; J gene: TRBJ1-3; CDR3 DNA: TGTGCCAGCAGCCGACAGGGTTCGTATGGAAACACCATATATTTT; CDR3 protein: CASSRQGSYGNTIYF
clone size: once; D gene: NA; V gene: TRBV30; J gene: TRBJ1-1; CDR3 DNA: TGTGCCTGGAGTGGCTTGACAAGGAACACTGAAGCTTTCTTT; CDR3 protein: CAWSGLTRNTEAFF
clone size: once; D gene: NA; V gene: TRBV24-1; J gene: TRBJ1-1; CDR3 DNA: TGTGCCACCTCAACAGTCATGAACACTGAAGCTTTCTTT; CDR3 protein: CATSTVMNTEAFF
clone size: NA; D gene: NA; V gene: TRBV5-4; J gene: TRBJ1-2; CDR3 DNA: TGTGCCAGCAGCGGCAGGGGAAGACTTTATGGCTACACCTTC; CDR3 protein: CASSGRGRLYGYTF
clone size: NA; D gene: TRBD1; V gene: TRBV19; J gene: TRBJ2-7; CDR3 DNA: TGTGCCAGTAGTATAGCTGGGACAGCCTACGAGCAGTACTTC; CDR3 protein: CASSIAGTAYEQYF
clone size: NA; D gene: NA; V gene: TRBV7-3; J gene: TRBJ2-1; CDR3 DNA: TGTGCCAGCAGCCGGCAGGAGGCCAATGAGCAGTTCTTC; CDR3 protein: CASSRQEANEQFF
clone size: NA; D gene: TRBD1; V gene: TRBV19; J gene: TRBJ1-1; CDR3 DNA: TGTGCCAGTAGTATAGATCAGAGACAGGGAATCGGGGCTTTCTTT; CDR3 protein: CASSIDQRQGIGAFF
clone size: NA; D gene: NA; V gene: TRBV3-1/TRBV3-2; J gene: TRBJ2-3; CDR3 DNA: TGTGCCAGCAGCCCGAAGATACATCTAGTCACAGATACGCAGTATTTT; CDR3 protein: CASSPKIHLVTDTQYF
clone size: NA; D gene: TRBD1; V gene: TRBV19; J gene: TRBJ2-7; CDR3 DNA: TGTGCCAGTATCGACAGGGGCGAGCAGTACTTC; CDR3 protein: CASIDRGEQYF
clone size: NA; D gene: NA; V gene: TRBV19; J gene: TRBJ1-2; CDR3 DNA: TGTGCCAGTAGTTTCACACAGGGCGGTCGGTATGGCTACACCTTC; CDR3 protein: CASSFTQGGRYGYTF
clone size: NA; D gene: TRBD1; V gene: TRBV6-2/TRBV6-3; J gene: TRBJ1-1; CDR3 DNA: TGTGCCAGCAGTTACGCAGGGGGCGGCACTGAAGCTTTCTTT; CDR3 protein: CASSYAGGGTEAFF
clone size: few; D gene: TRBD1; V gene: TRBV5-4; J gene: TRBJ1-1; CDR3 DNA: TGTGCCAGCCTCGAGGGACAGGGTTTTAACACTGAAGCTTTCTTT; CDR3 protein: CASLEGQGFNTEAFF
clone size: NA; D gene: TRBD1; V gene: TRBV9; J gene: TRBJ2-1; CDR3 DNA: TGTGCCAGCAGCTTTCGGGGACAGGGGGTCTACAATGAGCAGTTCTTC; CDR3 protein: CASSFRGQGVYNEQFF
clone size: NA; D gene: NA; V gene: TRBV10-3; J gene: TRBJ2-7; CDR3 DNA: TGTGCCATCAGTGACGGCCCGGGCGAGCAGTACTTC; CDR3 protein: CAISDGPGEQYF
clone size: NA; D gene: TRBD2; V gene: TRBV19; J gene: TRBJ2-1; CDR3 DNA: TGTGCCAGTAGTATTGGTATTTATAGCGGGGGTTACAATGAGCAGTTCTTC; CDR3 protein: CASSIGIYSGGYNEQFF
clone size: NA; D gene: TRBD1; V gene: TRBV2; J gene: TRBJ1-2; CDR3 DNA: TGTGCCAGCAGAAATGACAGGGGGGCTAACTATGGCTACACCTTC; CDR3 protein: CASRNDRGANYGYTF
clone size: NA; D gene: NA; V gene: TRBV4-1; J gene: TRBJ1-5; CDR3 DNA: TGCGCCAGCAGCCAAGCCGGGAATCAGCCCCAGCATTTT; CDR3 protein: CASSQAGNQPQHF
clone size: NA; D gene: TRBD2; V gene: TRBV18; J gene: TRBJ2-1; CDR3 DNA: TGTGCCAGCTCATTCGGGACTAGCGGGGGGGCAGGTGAGCAGTTCTTC; CDR3 protein: CASSFGTSGGAGEQFF
clone size: NA; D gene: NA; V gene: TRBV28; J gene: TRBJ2-7; CDR3 DNA: TGTGCCAGCAGAAGACAAATCCTAACCTACGAGCAGTACTTC; CDR3 protein: CASRRQILTYEQYF
clone size: NA; D gene: NA; V gene: TRBV3-1/TRBV3-2; J gene: TRBJ1-2; CDR3 DNA: TGTGCCAGCAGCCAAGCCCTCAACTATGGCTACACCTTC; CDR3 protein: CASSQALNYGYTF
clone size: NA; D gene: TRBD2; V gene: TRBV19; J gene: TRBJ2-3; CDR3 DNA: TGTGCCAGTAGTAGGGGAATAGCGGGGTCCGATACGCAGTATTTT; CDR3 protein: CASSRGIAGSDTQYF
clone size: NA; D gene: NA; V gene: TRBV3-1/TRBV3-2; J gene: TRBJ2-5; CDR3 DNA: TGTGCCAGCAGCCAAGCAAGGGGTCGGGAGACCCAGTACTTC; CDR3 protein: CASSQARGRETQYF
clone size: NA; D gene: NA; V gene: TRBV18; J gene: TRBJ1-4; CDR3 DNA: TGTGCCAGCTCACCCGGCGTGTTGGAGTCTTCAACTAATGAAAAACTGTTTTTT; CDR3 protein: CASSPGVLESSTNEKLFF
clone size: NA; D gene: TRBD1; V gene: TRBV14; J gene: TRBJ1-6; CDR3 DNA: TGTGCCAGCAGCCCCGGGACAGGGGGCCTATATAATTCACCCCTCCACTTT; CDR3 protein: CASSPGTGGLYNSPLHF
clone size: NA; D gene: TRBD1; V gene: TRBV6-4; J gene: TRBJ2-7; CDR3 DNA: TGTGCCAGAAAACTCGGGACAGGGGGAAGTTACGAGCAGTACTTC; CDR3 protein: CARKLGTGGSYEQYF
clone size: once; D gene: NA; V gene: TRBV10-2; J gene: TRBJ2-3; CDR3 DNA: TGCGCCAGCAACTCCGTCACAGATACGCAGTATTTT; CDR3 protein: CASNSVTDTQYF
clone size: NA; D gene: TRBD2; V gene: TRBV6-2/TRBV6-3; J gene: TRBJ2-3; CDR3 DNA: TGTGCCAGCAGTGGACCCCCGACTAGCGGGGGGCGCACAGATACGCAGTATTTT; CDR3 protein: CASSGPPTSGGRTDTQYF
clone size: NA; D gene: NA; V gene: TRBV5-6; J gene: TRBJ2-7; CDR3 DNA: TGTGCCAGCCTTTATGGGGCCAGCCACGAGCAGTACTTC; CDR3 protein: CASLYGASHEQYF
clone size: NA; D gene: NA; V gene: TRBV6-1; J gene: TRBJ2-7; CDR3 DNA: TGTGCCGTTACGAGGAATCCGGGATCCTACGAGCAGTACTTC; CDR3 protein: CAVTRNPGSYEQYF
clone size: once; D gene: TRBD2; V gene: TRBV24-1; J gene: TRBJ2-1; CDR3 DNA: TGTGCCACCAGTGAAGCGGGGGGGCACAATGAGCAGTTCTTC; CDR3 protein: CATSEAGGHNEQFF
clone size: NA; D gene: TRBD1; V gene: TRBV18; J gene: TRBJ2-3; CDR3 DNA: TGTGCCAGCTCACCACCGACAGGGCTAAGCACAGATACGCAGTATTTT; CDR3 protein: CASSPPTGLSTDTQYF
clone size: NA; D gene: TRBD1; V gene: TRBV6-6; J gene: TRBJ2-3; CDR3 DNA: TGTGCCAGCAGTTCACAGTACGGGACAGGGTTGGATACGCAGTATTTT; CDR3 protein: CASSSQYGTGLDTQYF
clone size: NA; D gene: TRBD2; V gene: TRBV7-3; J gene: TRBJ2-2; CDR3 DNA: TGTGCCAGCAGCCCGCGGGGGGCCCGCGGCGGGGAGCTGTTTTTT; CDR3 protein: CASSPRGARGGELFF
clone size: NA; D gene: NA; V gene: TRBV6-2/TRBV6-3; J gene: TRBJ1-5; CDR3 DNA: TGTGCCAGCAGTTACTTGATTCAGGGCGGCATTGGTCAGCCCCAGCATTTT; CDR3 protein: CASSYLIQGGIGQPQHF
clone size: few; D gene: TRBD1; V gene: TRBV7-3; J gene: TRBJ2-2; CDR3 DNA: TGTGCCAGCAGCTCAGGGGGTCCGAACACCGGGGAGCTGTTTTTT; CDR3 protein: CASSSGGPNTGELFF
clone size: NA; D gene: NA; V gene: TRBV11-1; J gene: TRBJ2-1; CDR3 DNA: TGTGCCAGCAGCTTAATGAGGGAAAGGAATGAGCAGTTCTTC; CDR3 protein: CASSLMRERNEQFF
clone size: NA; D gene: NA; V gene: TRBV4-1; J gene: TRBJ1-5; CDR3 DNA: TGCGCCAGCAGCCAACTAGACAGTCAACCCCAGCATTTT; CDR3 protein: CASSQLDSQPQHF
clone size: NA; D gene: TRBD1; V gene: TRBV6-5; J gene: TRBJ2-1; CDR3 DNA: TGTGCCAGCAGTTCCGGGGGGACAGGGATCTACAATGAGCAGTTCTTC; CDR3 protein: CASSSGGTGIYNEQFF
clone size: once; D gene: TRBD1; V gene: TRBV7-2; J gene: TRBJ1-2; CDR3 DNA: TGTGCCAGCAGCTTAGGACAGGGGCCAATCTATGGCTACACCTTC; CDR3 protein: CASSLGQGPIYGYTF
clone size: NA; D gene: NA; V gene: TRBV5-1; J gene: TRBJ1-2; CDR3 DNA: TGCGCCAGCAGGTTGGCCGTCGGGGGGAATGGCTACACCTTC; CDR3 protein: CASRLAVGGNGYTF
clone size: NA; D gene: NA; V gene: TRBV20-1; J gene: TRBJ1-5; CDR3 DNA: TGCAGTGCTAGTCCTCAGGGCCTTTATAGCAATCAGCCCCAGCATTTT; CDR3 protein: CSASPQGLYSNQPQHF
clone size: NA; D gene: NA; V gene: TRBV24-1; J gene: TRBJ2-5; CDR3 DNA: TGTGCCACCAGTGATTGGCCCGAGGGAACCCAAGAGACCCAGTACTTC; CDR3 protein: CATSDWPEGTQETQYF
clone size: NA; D gene: NA; V gene: TRBV28; J gene: TRBJ1-6; CDR3 DNA: TGTGCCAGCAGTTTCGTGGAGGAATACGATTATAATTCACCCCTCCACTTT; CDR3 protein: CASSFVEEYDYNSPLHF